This T cell receptor beta chain comes out of a study of blood T cell repertoires in COVID-19. The CDR3 contains 16 residues. The V gene's germline CDR1 is LGHNA and CDR2 YSLEER. The V end was cut by 1 base, the J end by 0 bases, with 10 bases between. TCRdb keeps only in-frame clones here, not all; method: immunoSEQ multiplex PCR. The sample lists roughly 180,000 clones, roughly nine tenths occurring once. Sequenced: peripheral blood. V gene TRBV4-3 combines with J gene TRBJ1-3, with a possible D match to TRBD1 (5 bases). This sequence was found in a man between 65 and 79 years old with active or convalescent COVID-19. As DNA, the CDR3 is TGCGCCAGCAGCCAAGTTACAGGATTCTCTGGAAACACCATATATTTT. Translating it yields CASSQVTGFSGNTIYF.